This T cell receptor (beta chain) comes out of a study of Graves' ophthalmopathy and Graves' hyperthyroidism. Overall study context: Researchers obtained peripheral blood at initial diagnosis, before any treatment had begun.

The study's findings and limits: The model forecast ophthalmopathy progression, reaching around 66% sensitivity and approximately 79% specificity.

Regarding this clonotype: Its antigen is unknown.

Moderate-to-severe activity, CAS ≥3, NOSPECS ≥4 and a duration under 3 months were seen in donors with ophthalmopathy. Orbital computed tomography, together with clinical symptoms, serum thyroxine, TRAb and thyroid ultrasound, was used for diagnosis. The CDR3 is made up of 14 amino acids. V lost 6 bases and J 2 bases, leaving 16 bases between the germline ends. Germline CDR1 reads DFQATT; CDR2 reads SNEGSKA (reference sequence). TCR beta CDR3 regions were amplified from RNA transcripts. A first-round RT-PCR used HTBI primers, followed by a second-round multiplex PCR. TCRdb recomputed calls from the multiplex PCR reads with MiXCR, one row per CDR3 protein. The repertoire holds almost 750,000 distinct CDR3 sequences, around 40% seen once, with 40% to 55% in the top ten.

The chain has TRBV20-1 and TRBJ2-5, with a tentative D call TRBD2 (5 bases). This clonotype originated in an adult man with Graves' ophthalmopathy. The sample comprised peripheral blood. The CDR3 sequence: CSALDGRSQETQYF. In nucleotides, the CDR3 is TGCAGTGCCCTAGATGGGAGAAGTCAAGAGACCCAGTACTTC.